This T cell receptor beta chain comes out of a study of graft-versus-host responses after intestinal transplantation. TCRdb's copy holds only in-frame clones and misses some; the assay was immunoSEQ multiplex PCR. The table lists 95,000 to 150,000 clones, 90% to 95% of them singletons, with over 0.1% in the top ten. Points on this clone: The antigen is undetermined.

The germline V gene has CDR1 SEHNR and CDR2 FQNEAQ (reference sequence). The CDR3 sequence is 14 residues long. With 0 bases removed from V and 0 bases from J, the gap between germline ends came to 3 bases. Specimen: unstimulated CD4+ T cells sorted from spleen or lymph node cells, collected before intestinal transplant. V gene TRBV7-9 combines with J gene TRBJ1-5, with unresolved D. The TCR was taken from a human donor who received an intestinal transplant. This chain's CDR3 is CASSLAGSNQPQHF. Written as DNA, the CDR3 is TGTGCCAGCAGCTTAGCAGGTAGCAATCAGCCCCAGCATTTT. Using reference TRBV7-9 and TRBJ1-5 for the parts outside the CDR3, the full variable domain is DTGVSQNPRHKITKRGQNVTFRCDPISEHNRLYWYRQTLGQGPEFLTYFQNEAQLEKSRLLSDRFSAERPKGSFSTLEIQRTEQGDSAMYLCASSLAGSNQPQHFGDGTRLSIL.